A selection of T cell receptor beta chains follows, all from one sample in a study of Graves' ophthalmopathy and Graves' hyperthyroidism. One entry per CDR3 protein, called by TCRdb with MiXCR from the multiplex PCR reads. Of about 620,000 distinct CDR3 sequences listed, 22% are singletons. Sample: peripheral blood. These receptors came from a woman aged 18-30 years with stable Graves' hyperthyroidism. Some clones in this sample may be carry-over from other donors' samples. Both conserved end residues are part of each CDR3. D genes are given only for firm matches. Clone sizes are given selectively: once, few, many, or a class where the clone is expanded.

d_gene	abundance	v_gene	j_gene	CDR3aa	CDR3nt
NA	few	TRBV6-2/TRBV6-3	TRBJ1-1	CASSYSVISGEAFF	TGTGCCAGCAGTTACTCGGTGATTTCGGGGGAAGCTTTCTTT
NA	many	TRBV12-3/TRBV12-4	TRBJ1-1	CASTKQGNTEAFF	TGTGCCAGCACCAAACAGGGGAACACTGAAGCTTTCTTT
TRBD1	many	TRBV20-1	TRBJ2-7	CSATGQGVMGYEQYF	TGCAGTGCCACAGGACAGGGTGTCATGGGATACGAGCAGTACTTC
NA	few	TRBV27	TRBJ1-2	CASGQIKGGYTF	TGTGCCAGCGGTCAAATCAAGGGTGGCTACACCTTC
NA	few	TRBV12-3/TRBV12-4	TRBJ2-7	CASSLRSGSTYEQYF	TGTGCCAGCAGCTTAAGGTCGGGTTCAACCTACGAGCAGTACTTC
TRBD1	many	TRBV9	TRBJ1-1	CASSVATGTVKNTEAFF	TGTGCCAGCAGCGTAGCTACGGGGACAGTAAAGAACACTGAAGCTTTCTTT
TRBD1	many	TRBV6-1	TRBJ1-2	CASIPGDRLNHYGYTF	TGTGCCAGCATCCCTGGGGACAGATTAAACCACTATGGCTACACCTTC
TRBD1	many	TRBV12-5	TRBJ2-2	CASGLGGTVTGELFF	TGTGCTAGTGGTTTGGGGGGGACAGTCACCGGGGAGCTGTTTTTT
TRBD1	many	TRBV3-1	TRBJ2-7	CASSQAGTGIYEQYF	TGTGCCAGCAGCCAAGCCGGGACAGGGATATACGAGCAGTACTTC
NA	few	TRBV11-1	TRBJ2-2	CASSLSFQGLSGELFF	TGTGCCAGCAGCTTATCCTTCCAGGGCTTAAGCGGGGAGCTGTTTTTT
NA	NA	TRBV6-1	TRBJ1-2	CASSDGPGGGYGYTF	TGTGCCAGCAGTGACGGACCCGGGGGGGGGTATGGCTACACCTTC
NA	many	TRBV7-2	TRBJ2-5	CASSLLQILQETQYF	TGTGCCAGCAGCTTACTACAGATACTCCAAGAGACCCAGTACTTC
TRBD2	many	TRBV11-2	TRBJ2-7	CASSLDWTSGLYEQYF	TGTGCCAGCAGCTTAGATTGGACTAGCGGGTTATACGAGCAGTACTTC
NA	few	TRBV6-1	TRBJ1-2	CASNRGEVDGYTF	TGTGCCAGCAATAGAGGGGAGGTCGATGGCTACACCTTC
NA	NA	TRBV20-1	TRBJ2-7	CSANSPRSYEQYF	TGCAGTGCTAATTCCCCGCGTTCCTACGAGCAGTACTTC
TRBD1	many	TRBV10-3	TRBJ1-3	CATAGTEGLSGNTIYF	TGTGCCACCGCCGGGACAGAGGGTCTCTCTGGAAACACCATATATTTT
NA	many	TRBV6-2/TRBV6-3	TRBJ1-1	CASNMGPWTEAFF	TGTGCCAGCAACATGGGGCCGTGGACTGAAGCTTTCTTT
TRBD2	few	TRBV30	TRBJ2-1	CAWSQVRGGNEQFF	TGTGCCTGGAGTCAAGTGCGGGGAGGGAATGAGCAGTTCTTC
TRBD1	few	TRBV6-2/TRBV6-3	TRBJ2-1	CASSYHRGEIEQFF	TGTGCCAGCAGTTATCACAGGGGGGAGATTGAGCAGTTCTTC
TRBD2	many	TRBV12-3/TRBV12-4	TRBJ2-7	CASTSGGSSYEQYF	TGTGCCAGCACCTCCGGCGGGAGCTCCTACGAGCAGTACTTC
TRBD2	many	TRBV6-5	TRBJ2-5	CASSYGAGGLETQYF	TGTGCCAGCAGTTACGGAGCGGGGGGCTTGGAGACCCAGTACTTC
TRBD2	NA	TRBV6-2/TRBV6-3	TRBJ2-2	CASSTGTSGSTGTGELFF	TGTGCCAGCAGTACCGGGACTAGCGGGAGTACGGGGACCGGGGAGCTGTTTTTT
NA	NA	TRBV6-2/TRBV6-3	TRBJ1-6	CASNSQRGRRVWPLHF	TGTGCCAGCAATTCTCAGAGAGGACGGCGAGTTTGGCCCCTCCACTTT
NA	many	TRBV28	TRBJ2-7	CASRPGNPREQYF	TGTGCCAGCAGACCAGGGAATCCCAGAGAGCAATACTTC
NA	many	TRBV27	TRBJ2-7	CASSFKGSYEQYF	TGTGCCAGCAGTTTTAAGGGTTCCTACGAGCAGTACTTC
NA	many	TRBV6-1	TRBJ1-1	CASTAGGTEAFF	TGTGCCAGCACTGCGGGGGGCACTGAAGCTTTCTTT
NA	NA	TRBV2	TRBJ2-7	CASNADSYSIYYEQYF	TGTGCCAGCAACGCCGACTCCTATTCTATATACTACGAGCAGTACTTC
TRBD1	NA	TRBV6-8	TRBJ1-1	CASSYGDRGLPRNTEAFF	TGTGCCAGCAGTTACGGCGACAGGGGGCTACCGAGGAACACTGAAGCTTTCTTT
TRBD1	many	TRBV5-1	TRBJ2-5	CASSLSGQGETQYF	TGCGCCAGCAGCTTGTCTGGACAGGGGGAGACCCAGTACTTC
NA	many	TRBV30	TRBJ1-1	CAWSASRWNTEAFF	TGTGCCTGGAGTGCCTCAAGGTGGAACACTGAAGCTTTCTTT
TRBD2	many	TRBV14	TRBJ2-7	CASSQDLTSGLYEQYF	TGTGCCAGCAGCCAAGACCTCACTAGCGGCCTCTACGAGCAGTACTTC
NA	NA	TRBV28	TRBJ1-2	CASSRRAPGSNYGYTF	TGTGCCAGCAGTCGCAGAGCCCCGGGGTCTAACTATGGCTACACCTTC
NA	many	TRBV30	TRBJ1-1	CAWSTGRMNTEAFF	TGTGCCTGGAGTACTGGGCGGATGAACACTGAAGCTTTCTTT
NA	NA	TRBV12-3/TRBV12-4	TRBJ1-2	CASSFNRGYTF	TGTGCCAGCAGTTTTAACCGGGGCTACACCTTC
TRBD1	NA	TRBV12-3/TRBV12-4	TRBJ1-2	CASSLDRGRSDGYTF	TGTGCCAGCAGCCTAGACAGGGGGAGATCGGATGGCTACACCTTC
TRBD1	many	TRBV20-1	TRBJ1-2	CSARDRGRGLGYGYTF	TGCAGTGCTAGAGATCGGGGCAGGGGGCTCGGCTATGGCTACACCTTC
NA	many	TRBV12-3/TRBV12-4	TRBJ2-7	CASSSGGEQYF	TGTGCCAGCAGCTCCGGGGGCGAGCAGTACTTC
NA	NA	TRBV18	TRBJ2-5	CASRPWVSQETQYF	TGTGCCAGCCGACCCTGGGTATCCCAAGAGACCCAGTACTTC
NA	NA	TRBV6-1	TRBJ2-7	CASSELTYEQYF	TGTGCCAGCAGTGAACTAACTTACGAGCAGTACTTC
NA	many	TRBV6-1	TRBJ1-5	CASAGGGYQPQHF	TGTGCCAGCGCGGGGGGAGGCTACCAGCCCCAGCATTTT
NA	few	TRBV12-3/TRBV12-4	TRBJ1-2	CASRPGVFSRIRNYGYTF	TGTGCCAGCCGCCCTGGTGTTTTTAGTAGGATAAGGAACTATGGCTACACCTTC
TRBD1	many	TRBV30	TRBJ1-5	CAWNVQQGALQPQHF	TGTGCCTGGAATGTTCAACAGGGGGCTCTTCAGCCCCAGCATTTT
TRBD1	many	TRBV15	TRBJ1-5	CATSRIQGNNQPQHF	TGTGCCACCAGCAGAATACAGGGGAACAATCAGCCCCAGCATTTT
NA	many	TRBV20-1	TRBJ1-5	CSAKGTLDQPQHF	TGCAGTGCTAAGGGGACCTTAGATCAGCCCCAGCATTTT
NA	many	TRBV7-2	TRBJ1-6	CASSPDTSSPLHF	TGTGCCAGCAGCCCCGACACCTCTTCACCCCTCCACTTT
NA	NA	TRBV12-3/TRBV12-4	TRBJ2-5	CASSSYRTAQETQYF	TGTGCCAGCAGTTCATACAGGACAGCTCAAGAGACCCAGTACTTC
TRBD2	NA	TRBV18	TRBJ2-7	CASAPGLAGDQQYF	TGTGCCAGCGCCCCCGGACTAGCGGGAGACCAGCAGTACTTC
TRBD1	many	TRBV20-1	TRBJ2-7	CSARRQGFYYEQYF	TGCAGTGCTAGAAGACAGGGGTTCTACTACGAGCAGTACTTC
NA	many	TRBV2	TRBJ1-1	CASSDGPRNTEAFF	TGTGCCAGCAGCGACGGACCGAGAAACACTGAAGCTTTCTTT
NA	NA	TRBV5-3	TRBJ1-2	CASTQRNYGYTF	TGTGCCAGCACCCAGCGAAACTATGGCTACACCTTC
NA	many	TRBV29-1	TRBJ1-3	CSGGQAGNTIYF	TGCAGCGGGGGGCAGGCTGGAAACACCATATATTTT
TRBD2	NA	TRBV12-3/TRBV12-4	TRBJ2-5	CASSRTSVETQYF	TGTGCCAGCAGTCGGACTAGCGTAGAGACCCAGTACTTC
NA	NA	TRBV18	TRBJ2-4	CASSPQGRIQGIQYF	TGTGCCAGCTCACCGCAGGGACGGATCCAGGGCATTCAGTACTTC
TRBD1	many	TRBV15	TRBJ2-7	CATSREDRGEQYF	TGTGCCACCAGCAGAGAAGACAGGGGCGAGCAGTACTTC
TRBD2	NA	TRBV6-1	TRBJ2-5	CASTLEAGSLAVETQYF	TGTGCCAGCACTCTTGAAGCGGGGTCGCTCGCGGTGGAGACCCAGTACTTC